This T cell receptor (beta chain) appears in the sequencing data of a study of blood T cell repertoires in COVID-19. This CDR3 contains 13 residues. The germline gives CDR1 MNHEY, CDR2 SVGAGI. With 6 bases removed from V and 6 bases from J, the gap between germline ends came to 14 bases. This clone appeared once. Sequencing was performed with immunoSEQ multiplex PCR; in TCRdb, only in-frame clones are kept and a portion is missing. The sample has about 78,000 clones; around 74% are singletons. This TCR came from a human donor in a cohort sampled during active COVID-19. Material: peripheral blood. The chain links TRBV6-5 to TRBJ1-1, with D perhaps matching TRBD1 (6 bases). CDR3 DNA: TGTGCCAGCAGGACTCACCAGGGGTCTGAAGCTTTCTTT. Its protein is CASRTHQGSEAFF.